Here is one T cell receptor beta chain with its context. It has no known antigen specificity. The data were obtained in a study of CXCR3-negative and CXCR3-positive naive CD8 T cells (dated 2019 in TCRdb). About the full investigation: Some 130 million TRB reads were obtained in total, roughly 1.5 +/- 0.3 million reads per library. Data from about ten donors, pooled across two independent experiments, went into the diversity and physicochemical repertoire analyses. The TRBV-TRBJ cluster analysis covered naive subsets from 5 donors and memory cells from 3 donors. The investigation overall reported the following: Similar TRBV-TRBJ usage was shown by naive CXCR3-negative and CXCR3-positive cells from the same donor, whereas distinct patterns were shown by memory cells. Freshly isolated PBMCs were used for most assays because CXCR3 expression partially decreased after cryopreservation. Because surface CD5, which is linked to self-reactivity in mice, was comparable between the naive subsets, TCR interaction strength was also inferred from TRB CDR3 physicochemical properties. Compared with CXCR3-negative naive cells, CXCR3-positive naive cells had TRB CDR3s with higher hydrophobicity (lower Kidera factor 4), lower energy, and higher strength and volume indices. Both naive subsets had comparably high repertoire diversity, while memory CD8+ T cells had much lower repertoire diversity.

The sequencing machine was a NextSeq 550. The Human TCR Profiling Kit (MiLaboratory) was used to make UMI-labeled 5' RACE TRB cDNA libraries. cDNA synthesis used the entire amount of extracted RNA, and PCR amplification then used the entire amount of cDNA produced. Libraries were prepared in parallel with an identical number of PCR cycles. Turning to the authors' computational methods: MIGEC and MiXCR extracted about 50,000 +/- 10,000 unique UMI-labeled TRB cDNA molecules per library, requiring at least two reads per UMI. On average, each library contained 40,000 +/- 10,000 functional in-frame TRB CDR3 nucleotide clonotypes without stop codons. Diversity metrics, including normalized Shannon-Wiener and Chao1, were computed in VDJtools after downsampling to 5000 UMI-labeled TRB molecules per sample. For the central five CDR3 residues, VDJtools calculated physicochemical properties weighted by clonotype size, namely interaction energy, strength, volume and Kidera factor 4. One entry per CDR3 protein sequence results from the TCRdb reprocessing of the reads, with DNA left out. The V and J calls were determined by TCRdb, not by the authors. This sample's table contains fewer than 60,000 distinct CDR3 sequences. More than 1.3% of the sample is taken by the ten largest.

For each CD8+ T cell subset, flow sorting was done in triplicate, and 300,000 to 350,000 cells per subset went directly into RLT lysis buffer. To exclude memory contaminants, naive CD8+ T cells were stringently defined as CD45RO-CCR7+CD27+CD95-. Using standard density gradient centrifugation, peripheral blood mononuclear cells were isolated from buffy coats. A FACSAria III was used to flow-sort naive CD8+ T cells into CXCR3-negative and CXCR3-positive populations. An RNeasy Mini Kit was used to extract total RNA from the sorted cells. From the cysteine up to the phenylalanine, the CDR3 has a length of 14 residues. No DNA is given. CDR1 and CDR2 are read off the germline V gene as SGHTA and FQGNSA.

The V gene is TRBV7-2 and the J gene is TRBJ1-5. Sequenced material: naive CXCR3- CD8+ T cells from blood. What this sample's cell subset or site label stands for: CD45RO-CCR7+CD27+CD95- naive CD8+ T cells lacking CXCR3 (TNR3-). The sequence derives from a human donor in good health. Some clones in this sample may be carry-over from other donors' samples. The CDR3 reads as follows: CASSLVFSSQPQHF. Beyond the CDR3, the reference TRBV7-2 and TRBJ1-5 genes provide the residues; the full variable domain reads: GAGVSQSPSNKVTEKGKDVELRCDPISGHTALYWYRQSLGQGLEFLIYFQGNSAPDKSGLPSDRFSAERTGGSVSTLTIQRTQQEDSAVYLCASSLVFSSQPQHFGDGTRLSIL.